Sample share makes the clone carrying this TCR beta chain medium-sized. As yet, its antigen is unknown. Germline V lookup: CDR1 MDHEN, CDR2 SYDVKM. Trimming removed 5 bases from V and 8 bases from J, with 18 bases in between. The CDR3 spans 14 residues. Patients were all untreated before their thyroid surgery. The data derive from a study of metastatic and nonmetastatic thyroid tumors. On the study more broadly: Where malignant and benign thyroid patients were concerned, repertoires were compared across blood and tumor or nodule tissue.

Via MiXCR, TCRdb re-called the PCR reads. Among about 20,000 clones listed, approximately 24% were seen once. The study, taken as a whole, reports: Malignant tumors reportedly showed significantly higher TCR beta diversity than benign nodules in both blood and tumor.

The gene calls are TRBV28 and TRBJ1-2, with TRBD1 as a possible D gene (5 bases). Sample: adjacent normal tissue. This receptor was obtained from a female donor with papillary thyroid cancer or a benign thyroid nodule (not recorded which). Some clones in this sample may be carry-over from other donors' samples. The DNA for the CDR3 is TGTGCCAGCAGTCAACTCACTAGGGGCGGGGGCTACACCTTC. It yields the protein CASSQLTRGGGYTF.